These 19 T cell receptor beta chains were sequenced from one sample in a study of blood T cell repertoires in COVID-19 (dated by TCRdb to between 2020 and 2021). Library preparation employed the immunoSEQ multiplex PCR assay. TCRdb provides this immuneACCESS table in a form limited to in-frame rearrangements. Some clones are lacking; in checked studies, under half of them reflect an unresolved V gene, and why the rest are absent is not known. The sample table lists around 180,000 clones, approximately 90% of them with a count of one. Roughly 2.8% of the sample comes from the top ten. Sequenced: peripheral blood. The receptors originated from a woman in her thirties with active or convalescent COVID-19.

This clone was counted between two and nine times. The rearrangement joins TRBV3-1 (or the pseudogene TRBV3-2) to TRBJ2-7; a weak D match, TRBD2 (5 bases). CDR3 length: 13 amino acids. Germline-derived CDR1 and CDR2 are LGHDT and YNNKEL (reference sequence). The V end was cut by 4 bases, the J end by 7 bases, with 14 bases between. CDR3 nucleotide sequence: TGTGCCAGCAGCCGCTCCCGGACGGGAGAGCAGTACTTC. The encoded protein is CASSRSRTGEQYF.

In its sample, this clone was seen a few times. This chain connects TRBV10-3 to TRBJ1-2; perhaps TRBD1 as D (5 bases). Looked up from germline, CDR1 is ENHRY and CDR2 is SYGVKD. V was pared by 10 bases and J by 4 bases, with 10 bases between. CDR3 length equals 11 residues. The CDR3 sequence is CATGIGYGYTF. The CDR3 DNA reads as TGTGCCACAGGGATCGGCTATGGCTACACCTTC.

The chain is built from TRBV21-1 and TRBJ2-3; whether TRBD1, the table's D call, matches the DNA was not checked. TRBV21-1 is marked as a pseudogene. This CDR3 has 22 residues. CDR3 DNA sequence: TGTGCCAGCAGCAAAGTCGGAAGGTGGTCCGCGACCGAGACACCTAGCACAGATACGCAGTATTTT. Translated, it gives CASSKVGRWSATETPSTDTQYF.

This clone was detected only a few times. The chain carries TRBV6-5 and TRBJ1-5; 7 bases fit TRBD1. CDR1 is MNHEY, CDR2 SVGAGI, per germline. The CDR3 sequence is 15 residues long. V was pared by 4 bases and J by 4 bases, with 7 bases of the junction left unmatched. CDR3: CASSSLDRPNQPQHF. CDR3 DNA: TGTGCCAGCAGTTCCCTGGACAGGCCAAATCAGCCCCAGCATTTT.

This chain connects TRBV11-3 to TRBJ2-7, with 10 bases identical to TRBD2. Trimming at V came to 5 bases and at J to 5 bases, leaving 12 bases not matched to a gene. In germline, CDR1 is SGHNT, CDR2 YENEEA. The CDR3 extends over 16 amino acids. The CDR3 bases are TGTGCCAGCAGCAACCGCCGGAGCGGGGGGGCCCACGAGCAGTACTTC. As protein: CASSNRRSGGAHEQYF.

The rearrangement uses TRBV7-9 and TRBJ1-3; possible D gene TRBD1, 5 bases. V was clipped by 5 bases and J by 4 bases, with 15 bases between them. Germline CDR1 SEHNR, CDR2 FQNEAQ (reference sequence). The CDR3 is made up of 15 amino acids. The CDR3, as DNA: TGTGCCAGCAGCCCACCAGGGACTGGGGGAAACACCATATATTTT. It yields the protein CASSPPGTGGNTIYF.

The chain employs TRBV27 and TRBJ1-3, with no clear D. Germline CDR1 and CDR2: MNHEY and SMNVEV (reference sequence). Trimming removed 2 bases from V and 0 bases from J, with 2 bases in between. The CDR3 totals 13 residues. The CDR3 protein is CASSLHSGNTIYF. DNA of the CDR3: TGTGCCAGCAGTTTACACTCTGGAAACACCATATATTTT.

This chain joins TRBV4-2 and TRBJ2-7, with D possibly being TRBD2 (7 bases). CDR3 length: 16 amino acids. CDR1 and CDR2 from the germline V gene are LGHNA and YNFKEQ. V lost 0 bases, J lost 1 base, and 13 bases lay in between. The DNA for the CDR3 is TGTGCCAGCAGCCAAGATGCGCGGGGGCCGTCCTACGAGCAGTACTTC. Protein product: CASSQDARGPSYEQYF.

The J gene is TRBJ1-6, the V gene TRBV10-3, with D tentatively TRBD1 (6 bases). Germline V gene data show CDR1 as ENHRY and CDR2 as SYGVKD. This CDR3 contains 16 residues. With 4 bases removed from V and 9 bases from J, the gap between germline ends came to 19 bases. The CDR3 region is CAISGGGRDISSPLHF. CDR3 coding DNA: TGTGCCATCAGTGGGGGGGGCCGGGACATTTCTTCACCCCTCCACTTT.

The chain has TRBV11-2 and TRBJ2-3; TRBD2 might be the D (6 bases). V was cut by 1 base and J by 8 bases, with 10 bases left in between. CDR3 size: 13 residues. From germline, CDR1 is SGHAT and CDR2 FQNNGV. CDR3 residues: CASSLGWGGTQYF. CDR3 DNA sequence: TGTGCCAGCAGCTTAGGATGGGGAGGTACGCAGTATTTT.

This clone was found a few times. This chain uses TRBV2 with TRBJ1-2, with TRBD1 matching over 8 bases. The germline V gene encodes CDR1 SNHLY and CDR2 FYNNEI. The CDR3 runs to 14 residues. The V and J ends lost 3 bases and 5 bases, in that order; junction bases with no gene match: 5. Written as DNA, the CDR3 is TGTGCCAGCAGTGACCGGACAGGGAGGTATGGCTACACCTTC. This encodes CASSDRTGRYGYTF.

CDR3 coding DNA: TGTGCCACCAGTGTTAATAGCGGGATTAAGGGACCGGGGGATGAGCAGTTCTTC. This sequence encodes CATSVNSGIKGPGDEQFF. The chain carries TRBV24-1 and TRBJ2-1; 8 bases are shared with TRBD2. The V gene's germline CDR1 is KGHDR and CDR2 SFDVKD. The CDR3 has 18 amino acids. V dropped 5 bases and J dropped 8; count of bases not matched to a gene: 19.

The CDR3 DNA is TGTGCCAGCTCTCTGCGTCGATACAATGAGCAGTTCTTC. Translated, it gives CASSLRRYNEQFF. The chain couples TRBV19 to TRBJ2-1; D call uncertain. The V gene's germline CDR1 is LNHDA and CDR2 SQIVND (reference sequence). The ends were cut back, 9 bases at V and 4 bases at J, with 13 bases in the middle. The CDR3 length is 13 residues.

This rearrangement joins TRBV7-9 to TRBJ2-5; tentatively, D is TRBD1 (6 bases). V lost 3 bases and J 5 bases, leaving 13 bases between the germline ends. This CDR3 spans 14 amino acids. CDR1 and CDR2 (germline): SEHNR, FQNEAQ (reference sequence). The CDR3 protein is CASSFARGEETQYF. The CDR3 bases are TGTGCCAGCAGCTTCGCCAGGGGCGAGGAGACCCAGTACTTC.

V and J are TRBV10-3 and TRBJ2-3, with 8 bases lining up with TRBD2. The CDR3 has 14 residues. V dropped 9 bases and J dropped 3; count of bases not matched to a gene: 8. Germline CDR1 ENHRY, CDR2 SYGVKD. Written as DNA, the CDR3 is TGTGCCATTCCTAGCGGGTTATCGACAGATACGCAGTATTTT. It translates to CAIPSGLSTDTQYF.

The rearrangement joins TRBV19 to TRBJ1-5; 7 bases agree with TRBD1. Germline CDR1 LNHDA, CDR2 SQIVND (reference sequence). The CDR3 covers 14 residues. With 2 bases clipped from V and 6 bases from J, the junction kept 4 bases outside the gene matches. This CDR3 reads CASSILTGSQPQHF. The CDR3 bases are TGTGCCAGTAGTATATTGACAGGGTCTCAGCCCCAGCATTTT.

The chain employs TRBV5-4 and TRBJ1-1; D gene ambiguous. The germline V gene encodes CDR1 SGHNT and CDR2 YYREEE (reference sequence). This CDR3 is 14 amino acids long. The V end was cut by 1 base, the J end by 1 base, with 8 bases between. This CDR3 is CASSLPGRNTEAFF. For the CDR3, the DNA is TGTGCCAGCAGCTTGCCGGGGAGGAACACTGAAGCTTTCTTT.

J is TRBJ1-2 and V is TRBV6-5; 8 nucleotides align to TRBD1. V was pared by 2 bases and J by 4 bases, with 3 bases of the junction left unmatched. Germline values: CDR1 MNHEY, CDR2 SVGAGI. The CDR3 is 14 amino acids. The CDR3 nucleotides read TGTGCCAGCAGTTACCGAGACAGGGGCTATGGCTACACCTTC. Protein: CASSYRDRGYGYTF.

This chain joins TRBV27 and TRBJ1-1; 7 bases map to TRBD1. J gave up 0 bases and V 3 bases, and 16 bases lay outside the gene matches. Germline-derived CDR1 and CDR2 are MNHEY and SMNVEV (reference sequence). The CDR3 loop spans 19 amino acids. CDR3 amino acids: CASSFTLGQGVPMNTEAFF. The CDR3 region has the DNA TGTGCCAGCAGTTTCACCCTCGGGCAGGGGGTTCCTATGAACACTGAAGCTTTCTTT.